This TCR beta chain was obtained from a study of regulatory T cells in long-lasting Graves disease. Findings and limits, study-wide: TCR diversity was lower in persistent Graves' patients (versus newly diagnosed ones). Persistent disease exhibited a predilection for TRBV28, TRBJ1-2 and TRBJ2-5.

This clonotype was found many times. Its antigen remains unidentified. With 9 bases removed from V and 4 bases from J, the gap between germline ends came to 13 bases. Germline values: CDR1 SNHLY, CDR2 FYNNEI. The CDR3 totals 13 residues. In building TCR beta libraries, iRepertoire HTBI primers were used together with Arm-PCR of CDR3 regions. TCRdb analysed the multiplex PCR reads with MiXCR anew, one entry per CDR3 protein. The repertoire holds under 700,000 distinct CDR3 sequences, with roughly 16% as singletons. As for time point: newly diagnosed GD, antithyroid drugs for less than 3 months. PBMC-extracted RNA yielded the TCR library. These records were also assigned to another study, of T cells in Graves' hyperthyroidism and ophthalmopathy. That paper states: HTBI primers were employed in a first-round RT-PCR of the TCR CDR3.

This chain connects TRBV2 to TRBJ1-5; no clear D gene. The sequenced sample was peripheral blood mononuclear cells (PBMCs), obtained at new diagnosis, from a patient treated with antithyroid drugs. The clonotype comes from a woman aged 35-65 years with Graves disease. CDR3 protein: CASYSLPNQPQHF. In DNA form, the CDR3 reads TGTGCCAGTTACAGCCTACCTAATCAGCCCCAGCATTTT.